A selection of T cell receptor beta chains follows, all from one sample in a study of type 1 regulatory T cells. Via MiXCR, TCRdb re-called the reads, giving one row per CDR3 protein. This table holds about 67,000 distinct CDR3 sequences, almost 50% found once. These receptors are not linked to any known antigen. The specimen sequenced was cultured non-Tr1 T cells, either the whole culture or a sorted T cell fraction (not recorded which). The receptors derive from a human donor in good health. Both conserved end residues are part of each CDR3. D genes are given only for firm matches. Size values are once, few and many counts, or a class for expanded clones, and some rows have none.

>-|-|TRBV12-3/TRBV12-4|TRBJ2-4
CASSRRPRDSGYIQYF
TGTGCCAGCAGCCGGCGGCCCCGGGACTCGGGCTACATTCAGTACTTC
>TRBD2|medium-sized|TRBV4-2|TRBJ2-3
CASSQVGIAGSLYTDTQYF
TGTGCCAGCAGCCAAGTAGGAATAGCGGGGAGCCTCTACACAGATACGCAGTATTTT
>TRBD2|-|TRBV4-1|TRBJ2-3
CASSQSPASGGGWDTQYF
TGCGCCAGCAGCCAAAGCCCCGCTAGCGGGGGGGGTTGGGATACGCAGTATTTT
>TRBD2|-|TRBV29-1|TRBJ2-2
CSASGTSGGTGELFF
TGCAGCGCCTCGGGGACTAGCGGGGGAACCGGGGAGCTGTTTTTT
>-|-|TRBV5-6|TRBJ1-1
CASSLEQAHTEAFF
TGTGCCAGCAGCTTGGAACAGGCCCACACTGAAGCTTTCTTT
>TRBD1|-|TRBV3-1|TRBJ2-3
CASSQSGTGGLDTQYF
TGTGCCAGCAGCCAAAGTGGGACAGGGGGTCTGGATACGCAGTATTTT
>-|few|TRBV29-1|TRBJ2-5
CSAAARVQETQYF
TGCAGCGCCGCGGCGCGGGTCCAAGAGACCCAGTACTTC
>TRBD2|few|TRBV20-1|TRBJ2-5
CSARVRGGRQETQYF
TGCAGTGCTAGAGTGCGGGGGGGCCGACAAGAGACCCAGTACTTC
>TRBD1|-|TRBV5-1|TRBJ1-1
CASSLDRGRTEAFF
TGCGCCAGCAGCTTGGACAGGGGGAGGACTGAAGCTTTCTTT
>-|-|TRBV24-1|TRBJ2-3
CATSRGSDLSTDTQYF
TGTGCCACCAGTCGGGGCAGCGACCTTAGCACAGATACGCAGTATTTT
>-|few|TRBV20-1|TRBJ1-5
CSASSQNQPQHF
TGCAGTGCTAGTTCTCAGAATCAGCCCCAGCATTTT
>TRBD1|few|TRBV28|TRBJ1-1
CASSLLGTGGTEAFF
TGTGCCAGCAGTTTATTGGGTACAGGGGGCACTGAAGCTTTCTTT
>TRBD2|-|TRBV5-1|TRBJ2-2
CASSLGSLASTGELFF
TGCGCCAGCAGCTTGGGTTCACTAGCGAGCACCGGGGAGCTGTTTTTT
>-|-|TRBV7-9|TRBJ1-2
CASSFRDLRTGYTF
TGTGCCAGCAGCTTCCGGGACTTGCGAACTGGCTACACCTTC
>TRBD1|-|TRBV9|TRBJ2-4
CASSPADRGNIQYF
TGTGCCAGCAGCCCGGCGGACAGGGGCAACATTCAGTACTTC
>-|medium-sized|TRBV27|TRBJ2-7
CASSSIVTVQSSYEQYF
TGTGCCAGCAGTTCGATTGTAACAGTCCAGAGCTCCTACGAGCAGTACTTC
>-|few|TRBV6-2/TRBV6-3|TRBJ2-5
CASSWLSTETQYF
TGTGCCAGCAGTTGGTTATCGACAGAGACCCAGTACTTC
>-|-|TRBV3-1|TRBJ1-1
CASSRGTETHEAFF
TGTGCCAGCAGCCGCGGAACAGAGACCCATGAAGCTTTCTTT
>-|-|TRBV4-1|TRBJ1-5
CASSLKTDQPQHF
TGCGCCAGCAGCCTTAAAACGGATCAGCCCCAGCATTTT
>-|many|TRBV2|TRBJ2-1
CASSERLWREQFF
TGTGCCAGCAGTGAAAGGTTATGGCGGGAGCAGTTCTTC
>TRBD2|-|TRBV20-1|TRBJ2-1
CSASLVLAGAWSEQFF
TGCAGTGCTAGTCTAGTACTAGCGGGGGCTTGGAGTGAGCAGTTCTTC
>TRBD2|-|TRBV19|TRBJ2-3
CASSIDGPGLAGATDTQYF
TGTGCCAGTAGTATAGATGGTCCAGGACTAGCGGGGGCCACCGATACGCAGTATTTT
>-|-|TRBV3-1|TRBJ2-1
CASSRTQQFNEQFF
TGTGCCAGCAGCAGGACTCAGCAATTCAATGAGCAGTTCTTC
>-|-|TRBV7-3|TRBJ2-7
CASSFVKRRRAVEQYF
TGTGCCAGCAGCTTCGTAAAGAGACGGCGGGCTGTCGAGCAGTACTTC
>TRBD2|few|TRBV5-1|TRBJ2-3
CASRTSGGAAKDTQYF
TGCGCCAGCAGAACTAGCGGGGGGGCCGCCAAAGATACGCAGTATTTT
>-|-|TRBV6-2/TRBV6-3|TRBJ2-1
CASNAPGLANNEQFF
TGTGCCAGCAATGCCCCTGGGCTAGCTAACAATGAGCAGTTCTTC
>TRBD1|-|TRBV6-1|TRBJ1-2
CASSRFGQGDGYTF
TGTGCCAGCAGCCGTTTTGGACAGGGGGATGGCTACACCTTC
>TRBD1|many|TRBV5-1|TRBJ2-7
CASSMRTGQSSYEQYF
TGCGCCAGCAGCATGCGGACAGGGCAGTCCTCCTACGAGCAGTACTTC
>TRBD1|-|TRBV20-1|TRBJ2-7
CSARDWDRSYEQYF
TGCAGTGCTAGAGATTGGGACAGGTCCTACGAGCAGTACTTC
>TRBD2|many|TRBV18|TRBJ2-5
CASSPREGETQYF
TGTGCCAGCTCACCACGGGAGGGAGAGACCCAGTACTTC
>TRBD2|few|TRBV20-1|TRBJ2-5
CSATSGGQETQYF
TGCAGTGCCACTAGCGGGGGCCAAGAGACCCAGTACTTC
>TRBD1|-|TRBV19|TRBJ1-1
CASKGQSNMNTEAFF
TGTGCCAGTAAGGGACAGTCCAACATGAACACTGAAGCTTTCTTT
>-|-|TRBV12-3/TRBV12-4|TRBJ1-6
CASSLIPGSSNSPLHF
TGTGCCAGCAGTTTAATTCCGGGATCGTCTAATTCACCCCTCCACTTT
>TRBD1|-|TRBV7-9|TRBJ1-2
CASSPQGGANYGYTF
TGTGCCAGCAGCCCTCAGGGGGGAGCTAACTATGGCTACACCTTC
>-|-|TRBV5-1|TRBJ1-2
CASSPNRVGGYGYTF
TGCGCCAGCAGCCCGAACAGGGTTGGAGGATATGGCTACACCTTC
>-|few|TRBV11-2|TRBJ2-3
CASAQQAISTDTQYF
TGTGCCAGCGCCCAACAAGCAATAAGCACAGATACGCAGTATTTT
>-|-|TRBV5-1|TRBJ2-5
CASSLAETLHPWGETQYF
TGCGCCAGCAGCTTGGCCGAGACGCTACACCCTTGGGGGGAGACCCAGTACTTC
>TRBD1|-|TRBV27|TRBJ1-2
CASSLSGTGQTGYTF
TGTGCCAGCAGTTTATCGGGGACAGGGCAGACGGGCTACACCTTC
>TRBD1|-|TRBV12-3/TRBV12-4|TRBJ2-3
CASSGTGLSTDTQYF
TGTGCCAGCAGTGGGACAGGGTTGAGCACAGATACGCAGTATTTT
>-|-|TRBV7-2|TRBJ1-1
CASSPGHQNTEAFF
TGTGCCAGCAGCCCGGGACACCAGAACACTGAAGCTTTCTTT
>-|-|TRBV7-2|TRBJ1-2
CASSLHKGNYGYTF
TGTGCCAGCAGCTTGCATAAGGGAAACTATGGCTACACCTTC
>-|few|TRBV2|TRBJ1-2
CASSETDVYGYTF
TGTGCCAGCAGTGAAACCGACGTCTATGGCTACACCTTC
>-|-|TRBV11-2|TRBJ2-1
CASTAKSGGSYNEQFF
TGTGCCAGCACCGCAAAAAGCGGAGGTTCCTACAATGAGCAGTTCTTC
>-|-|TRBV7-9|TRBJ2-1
CASTSGGLYNEQFF
TGTGCCAGCACCTCGGGGGGCCTCTACAATGAGCAGTTCTTC
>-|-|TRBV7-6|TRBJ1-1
CASNPQQNTEAFF
TGTGCCAGCAACCCCCAACAGAACACTGAAGCTTTCTTT
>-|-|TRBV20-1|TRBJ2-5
CSARVSSGTRETQYF
TGCAGTGCTAGAGTTTCATCGGGGACCCGGGAGACCCAGTACTTC
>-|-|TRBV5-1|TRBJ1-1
CASSLGGRFHTEAFF
TGCGCCAGCAGCTTGGGGGGCCGCTTCCACACTGAAGCTTTCTTT
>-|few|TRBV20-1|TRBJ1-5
CSGFRDGNQPQHF
TGCAGTGGTTTCCGGGACGGCAATCAGCCCCAGCATTTT
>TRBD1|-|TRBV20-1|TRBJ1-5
CSARGTGSAHPQHF
TGCAGTGCTAGGGGGACAGGGTCGGCTCACCCCCAGCATTTT
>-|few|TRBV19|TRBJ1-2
CASSMAEGIYGYTF
TGTGCCAGTAGTATGGCAGAGGGAATCTATGGCTACACCTTC
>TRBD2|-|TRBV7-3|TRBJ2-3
CASSLTGTSGGPGGTDTQYF
TGTGCCAGCAGCTTAACCGGGACTAGCGGGGGACCCGGGGGCACAGATACGCAGTATTTT
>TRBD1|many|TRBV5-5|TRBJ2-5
CASSLGTGTAQETQYF
TGTGCCAGCAGCTTGGGGACAGGGACGGCGCAAGAGACCCAGTACTTC
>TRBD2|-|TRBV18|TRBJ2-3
CASSSTSGEDTQYF
TGTGCCAGCTCGTCCACTAGCGGGGAAGATACGCAGTATTTT
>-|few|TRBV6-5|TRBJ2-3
CASSNTGVARDTQYF
TGTGCCAGCAGTAACACGGGGGTCGCGAGGGATACGCAGTATTTT
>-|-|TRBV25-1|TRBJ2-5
CASSANPGPETQYF
TGTGCCAGCAGCGCTAACCCAGGGCCGGAGACCCAGTACTTC
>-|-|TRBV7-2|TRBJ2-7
CASSLHYYEQYF
TGTGCCAGCAGCCTCCATTACTACGAGCAGTACTTC
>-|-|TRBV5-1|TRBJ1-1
CASSLGTGLNTEAFF
TGCGCCAGCAGCTTGGGGACGGGGTTGAACACTGAAGCTTTCTTT